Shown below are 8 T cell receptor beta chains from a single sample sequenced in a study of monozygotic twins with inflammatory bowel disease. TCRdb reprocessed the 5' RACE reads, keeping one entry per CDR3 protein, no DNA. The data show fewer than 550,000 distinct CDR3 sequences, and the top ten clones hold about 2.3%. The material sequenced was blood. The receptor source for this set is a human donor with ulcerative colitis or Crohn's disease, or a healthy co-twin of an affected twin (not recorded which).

CDR3 in amino acids: CASNDLRSYEQYF. The chain couples TRBV27 to TRBJ2-7; TCRdb's D call, TRBD2, is unchecked because there is no DNA. Germline CDR1 and CDR2: MNHEY and SMNVEV (reference sequence). The CDR3 totals 13 residues.

CDR3 sequence: CASSDRDQPQHF. The chain combines TRBV3-1 with TRBJ1-5; TCRdb calls TRBD1, which cannot be checked without DNA. The germline gives CDR1 LGHDT, CDR2 YNNKEL (reference sequence). The CDR3 loop spans 12 amino acids.

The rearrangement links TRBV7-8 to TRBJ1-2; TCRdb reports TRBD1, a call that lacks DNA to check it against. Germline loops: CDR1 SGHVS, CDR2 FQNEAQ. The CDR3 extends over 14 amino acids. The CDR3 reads CASSLDPGTYGYTF.

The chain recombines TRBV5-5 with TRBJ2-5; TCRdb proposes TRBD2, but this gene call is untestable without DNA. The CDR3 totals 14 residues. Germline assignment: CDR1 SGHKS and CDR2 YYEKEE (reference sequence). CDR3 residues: CASSLREPRETQYF.

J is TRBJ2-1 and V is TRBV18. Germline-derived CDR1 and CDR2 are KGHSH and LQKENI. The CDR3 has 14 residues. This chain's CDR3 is CASSPTTIEEEQFF.

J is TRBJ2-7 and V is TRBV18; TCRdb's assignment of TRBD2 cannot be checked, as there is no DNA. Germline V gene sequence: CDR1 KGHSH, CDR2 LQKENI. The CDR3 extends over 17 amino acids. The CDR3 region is CASSPPIGEYYYYEQYF.

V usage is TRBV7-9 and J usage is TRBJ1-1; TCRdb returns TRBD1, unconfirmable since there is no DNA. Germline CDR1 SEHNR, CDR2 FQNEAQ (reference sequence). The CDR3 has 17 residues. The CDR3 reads CASSLASLGGRRTEAFF.

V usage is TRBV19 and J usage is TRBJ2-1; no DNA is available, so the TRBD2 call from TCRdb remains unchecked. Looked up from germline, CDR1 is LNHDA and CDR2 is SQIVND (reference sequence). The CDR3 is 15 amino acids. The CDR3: CASMAGLAGPREQFF.